This T cell receptor (beta chain) was documented in a study of T cell responses to AZD1222 COVID-19 vaccine. Produced via immunoSEQ multiplex PCR; TCRdb's table is partial and in-frame only. The sample records more than 85,000 clones, about 94% being singletons. The sequencing here drew on peripheral blood, taken 28 days after the second AZD1222 dose. This TCR was sampled from an adult who received the AZD1222 COVID-19 vaccine.

CDR3 coding DNA: TGTGCCAGCAGCCAAAGACTGGGGGACACCGGGGAGCTGTTTTTT. This translates into CASSQRLGDTGELFF. The rearrangement joins TRBV4-2 to TRBJ2-2, with D possibly being TRBD1 or TRBD2 (5 bases each). CDR1 is LGHNA, CDR2 YNFKEQ, per germline. V lost 2 bases and J lost 3, with 10 bases in between. This CDR3 comprises 15 residues.